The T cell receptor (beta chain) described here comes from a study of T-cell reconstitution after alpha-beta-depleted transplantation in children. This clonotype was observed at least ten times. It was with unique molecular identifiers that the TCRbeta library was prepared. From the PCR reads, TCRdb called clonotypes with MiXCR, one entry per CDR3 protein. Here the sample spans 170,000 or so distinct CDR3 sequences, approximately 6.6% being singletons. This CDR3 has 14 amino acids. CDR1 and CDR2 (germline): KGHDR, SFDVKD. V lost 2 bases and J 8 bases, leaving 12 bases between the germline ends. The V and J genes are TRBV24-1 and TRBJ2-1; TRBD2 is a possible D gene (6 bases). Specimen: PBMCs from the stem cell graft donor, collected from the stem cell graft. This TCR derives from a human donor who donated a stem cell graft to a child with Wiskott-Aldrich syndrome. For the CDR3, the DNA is TGTGCCACCAGTGATTCGGCCCGGGGGTATGAGCAGTTCTTC. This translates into CATSDSARGYEQFF.